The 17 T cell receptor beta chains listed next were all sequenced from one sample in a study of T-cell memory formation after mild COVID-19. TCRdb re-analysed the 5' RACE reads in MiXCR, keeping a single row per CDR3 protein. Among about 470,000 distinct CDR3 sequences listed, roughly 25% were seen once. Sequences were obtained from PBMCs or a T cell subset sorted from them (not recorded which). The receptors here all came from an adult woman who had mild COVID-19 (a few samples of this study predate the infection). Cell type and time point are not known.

The CDR3 here is CASSPAGLAVDTQYF. The CDR3 coding sequence is TGTGCCAGCAGCCCCGCGGGACTAGCGGTAGATACGCAGTATTTT. The chain recombines TRBV14 with TRBJ2-3; the match to TRBD2 covers 11 bases. V lost 4 bases to trimming and J lost 5 bases; unmatched junction nucleotides: 5. Per the germline V gene, CDR1 is SGHDN and CDR2 is FVKESK. CDR3 length: 15 amino acids. The full variable domain, rest sourced from reference TRBV14 and TRBJ2-3, is EAGVTQFPSHSVIEKGQTVTLRCDPISGHDNLYWYRRVMGKEIKFLLHFVKESKQDESGMPNNRFLAERTGGTYSTLKVQPAELEDSGVYFCASSPAGLAVDTQYFGPGTRLTVL.

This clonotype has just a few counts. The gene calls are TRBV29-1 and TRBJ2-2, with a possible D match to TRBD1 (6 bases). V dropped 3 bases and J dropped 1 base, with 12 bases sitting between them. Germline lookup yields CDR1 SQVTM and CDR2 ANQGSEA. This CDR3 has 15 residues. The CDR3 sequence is CSVELGRGNTGELFF. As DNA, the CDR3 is TGCAGCGTTGAGCTCGGCAGGGGGAACACCGGGGAGCTGTTTTTT.

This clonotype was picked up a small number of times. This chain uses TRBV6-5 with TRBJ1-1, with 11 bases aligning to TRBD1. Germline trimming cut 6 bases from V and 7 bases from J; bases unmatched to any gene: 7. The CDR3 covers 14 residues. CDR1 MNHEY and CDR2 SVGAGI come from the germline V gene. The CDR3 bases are TGTGCCAGCAGGCGAGGACAGGGGGCCGTTGAAGCTTTCTTT. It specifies CASRRGQGAVEAFF.

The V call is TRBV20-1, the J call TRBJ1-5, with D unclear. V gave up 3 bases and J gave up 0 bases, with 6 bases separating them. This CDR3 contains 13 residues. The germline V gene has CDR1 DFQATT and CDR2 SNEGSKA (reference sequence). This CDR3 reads CSASAYSNQPQHF. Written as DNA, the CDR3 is TGCAGTGCTAGCGCGTATAGCAATCAGCCCCAGCATTTT.

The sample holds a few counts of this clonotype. CDR3 in DNA: TGCAGTGCTAGAGGGACGGGAGAGCAGTATTTT. It translates to CSARGTGEQYF. The chain links TRBV20-1 to TRBJ2-3; D is possibly TRBD2 (6 bases). Trimming cost V 1 base and J 11 bases, with 10 bases left between them. This CDR3 region has 11 residues. The V gene's germline CDR1 is DFQATT and CDR2 SNEGSKA (reference sequence).

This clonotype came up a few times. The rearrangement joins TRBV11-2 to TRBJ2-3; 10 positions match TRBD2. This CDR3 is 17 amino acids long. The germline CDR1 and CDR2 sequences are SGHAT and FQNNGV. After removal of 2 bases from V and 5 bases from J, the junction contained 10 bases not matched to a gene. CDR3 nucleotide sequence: TGTGCCAGCAGCTTATATGGGACTAGCGCGTATGAAGATACGCAGTATTTT. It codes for CASSLYGTSAYEDTQYF.

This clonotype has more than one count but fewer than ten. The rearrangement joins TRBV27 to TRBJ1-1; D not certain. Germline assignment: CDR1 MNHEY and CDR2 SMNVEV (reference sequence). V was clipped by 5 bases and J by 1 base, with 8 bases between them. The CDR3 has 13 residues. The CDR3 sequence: CASSPYRNTEAFF. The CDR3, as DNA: TGTGCCAGCAGTCCGTACAGGAACACTGAAGCTTTCTTT.

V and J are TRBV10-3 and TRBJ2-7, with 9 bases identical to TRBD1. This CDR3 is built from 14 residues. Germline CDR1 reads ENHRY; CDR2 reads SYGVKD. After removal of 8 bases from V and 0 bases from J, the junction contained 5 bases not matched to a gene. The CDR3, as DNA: TGTGCCATCCTTCCGGGACAGGGCTCCTACGAGCAGTACTTC. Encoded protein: CAILPGQGSYEQYF.

The CDR3 region is CSARYLANQPQHF. The CDR3 region has the DNA TGCAGTGCTAGGTATCTAGCCAATCAGCCCCAGCATTTT. The V call is TRBV20-1, the J call TRBJ1-5; D unresolved. This CDR3 contains 13 residues. V dropped 3 bases and J dropped 3 bases, with 9 bases sitting between them. Per germline, CDR1 DFQATT and CDR2 SNEGSKA (reference sequence).

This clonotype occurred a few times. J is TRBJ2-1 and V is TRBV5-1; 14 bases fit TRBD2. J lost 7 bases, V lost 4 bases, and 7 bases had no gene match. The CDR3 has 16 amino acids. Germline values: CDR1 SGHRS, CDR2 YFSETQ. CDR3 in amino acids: CASSPEGTSGRNEQFF. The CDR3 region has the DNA TGCGCCAGCAGCCCTGAGGGGACTAGCGGGAGAAATGAGCAGTTCTTC. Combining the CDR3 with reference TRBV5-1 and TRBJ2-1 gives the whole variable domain KAGVTQTPRYLIKTRGQQVTLSCSPISGHRSVSWYQQTPGQGLQFLFEYFSETQRNKGNFPGRFSGRQFSNSRSEMNVSTLELGDSALYLCASSPEGTSGRNEQFFGPGTRLTVL.

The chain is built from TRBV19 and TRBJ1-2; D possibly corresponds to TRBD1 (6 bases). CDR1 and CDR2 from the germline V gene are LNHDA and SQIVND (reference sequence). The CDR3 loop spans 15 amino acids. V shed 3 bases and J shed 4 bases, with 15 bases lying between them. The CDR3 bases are TGTGCCAGTAGTATGGATCCGGACAGTTTCTATGGCTACACCTTC. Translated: CASSMDPDSFYGYTF.

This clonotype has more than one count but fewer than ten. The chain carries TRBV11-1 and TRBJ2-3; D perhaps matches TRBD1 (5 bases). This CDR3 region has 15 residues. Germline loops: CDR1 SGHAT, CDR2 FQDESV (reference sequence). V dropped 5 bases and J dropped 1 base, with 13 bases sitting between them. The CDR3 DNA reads TGTGCCAGCAGCCAGGACACCAGGGGCACAGATACGCAGTATTTT. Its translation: CASSQDTRGTDTQYF. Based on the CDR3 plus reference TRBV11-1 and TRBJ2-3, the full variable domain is EAEVAQSPRYKITEKSQAVAFWCDPISGHATLYWYRQILGQGPELLVQFQDESVVDDSQLPKDRFSAERLKGVDSTLKIQPAELGDSAMYLCASSQDTRGTDTQYFGPGTRLTVL.

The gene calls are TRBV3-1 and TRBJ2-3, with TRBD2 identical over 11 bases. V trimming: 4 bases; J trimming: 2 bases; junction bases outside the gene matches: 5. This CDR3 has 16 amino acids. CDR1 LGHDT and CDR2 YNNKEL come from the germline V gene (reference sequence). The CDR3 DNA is TGTGCCAGCAGCCTCAGACTAGCGGGACTCACAGATACGCAGTATTTT. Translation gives CASSLRLAGLTDTQYF.

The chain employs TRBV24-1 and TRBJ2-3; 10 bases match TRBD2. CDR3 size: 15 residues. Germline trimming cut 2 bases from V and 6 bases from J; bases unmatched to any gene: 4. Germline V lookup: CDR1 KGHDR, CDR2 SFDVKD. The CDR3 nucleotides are TGTGCCACCAGTGATTCCGGGACTAGCGTCGATACGCAGTATTTT. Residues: CATSDSGTSVDTQYF.

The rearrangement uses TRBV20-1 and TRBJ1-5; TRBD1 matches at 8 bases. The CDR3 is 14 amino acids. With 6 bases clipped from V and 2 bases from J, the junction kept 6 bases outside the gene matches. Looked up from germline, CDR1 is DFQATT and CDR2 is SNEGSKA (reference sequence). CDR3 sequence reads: CSAQTGVGNQPQHF. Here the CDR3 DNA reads TGCAGTGCCCAGACAGGGGTGGGCAATCAGCCCCAGCATTTT.

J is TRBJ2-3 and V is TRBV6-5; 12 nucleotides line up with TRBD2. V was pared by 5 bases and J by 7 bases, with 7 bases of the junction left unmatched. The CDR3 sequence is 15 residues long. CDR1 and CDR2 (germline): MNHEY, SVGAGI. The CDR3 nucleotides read TGTGCCAGCAGTCGGAGACTAGCGGGAGTAAATACGCAGTATTTT. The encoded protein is CASSRRLAGVNTQYF.

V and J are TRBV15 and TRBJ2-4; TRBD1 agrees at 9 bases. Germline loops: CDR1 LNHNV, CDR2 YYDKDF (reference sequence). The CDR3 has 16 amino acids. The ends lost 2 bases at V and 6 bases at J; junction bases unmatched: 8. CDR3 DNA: TGTGCCACCAGCAGACTTGGGGACAGGGCAGGAAACATTCAGTACTTC. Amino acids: CATSRLGDRAGNIQYF.